This TCR beta chain was identified during a study of shared clonotypes between healthy human individuals. In regard to this clone: Its cognate antigen is unknown.

The assay was immunoSEQ multiplex PCR, and TCRdb's table has in-frame clones only and misses some. The table shows around 350,000 clones, with around 70% occurring only once. The V end was cut by 0 bases, the J end by 0 bases, with 8 bases between. The CDR3 is made up of 16 amino acids. The germline gives CDR1 LGHNA, CDR2 YSLEER. General observations from the study: The authors sampled blood alone, and tissue repertoires likely differ.

The material sequenced was memory CD4+ T cells sorted from blood. Subset given: CD45RA-negative fraction. The V gene is TRBV4-3, the J gene TRBJ1-4; D might be TRBD1 (5 bases). This TCR was sampled from a young man in good health. The CDR3 coding sequence is TGCGCCAGCAGCCAAGATCCAGGGACAACTAATGAAAAACTGTTTTTT. Translating gives CASSQDPGTTNEKLFF.